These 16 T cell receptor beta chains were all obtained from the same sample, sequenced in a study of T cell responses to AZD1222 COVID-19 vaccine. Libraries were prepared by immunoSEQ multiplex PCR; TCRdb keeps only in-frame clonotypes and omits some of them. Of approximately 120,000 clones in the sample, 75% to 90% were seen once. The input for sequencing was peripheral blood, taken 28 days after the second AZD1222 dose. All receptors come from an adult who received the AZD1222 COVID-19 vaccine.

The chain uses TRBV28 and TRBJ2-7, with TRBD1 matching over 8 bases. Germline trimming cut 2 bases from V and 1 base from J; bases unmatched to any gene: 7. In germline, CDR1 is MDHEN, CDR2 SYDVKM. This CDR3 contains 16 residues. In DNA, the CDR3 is TGTGCCAGCAGTTTACCCCGGGACAGGTGGTCCTACGAGCAGTACTTC. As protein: CASSLPRDRWSYEQYF. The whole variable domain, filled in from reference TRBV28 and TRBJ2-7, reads DVKVTQSSRYLVKRTGEKVFLECVQDMDHENMFWYRQDPGLGLRLIYFSYDVKMKEKGDIPEGYSVSREKKERFSLILESASTNQTSMYLCASSLPRDRWSYEQYFGPGTRLTVT.

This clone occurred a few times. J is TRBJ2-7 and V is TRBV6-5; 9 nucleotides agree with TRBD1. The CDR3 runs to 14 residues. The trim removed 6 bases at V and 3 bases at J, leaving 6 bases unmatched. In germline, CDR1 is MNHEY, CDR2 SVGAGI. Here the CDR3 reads CASRRQGDSYEQYF. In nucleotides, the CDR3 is TGTGCCAGCAGACGACAGGGGGATAGCTACGAGCAGTACTTC.

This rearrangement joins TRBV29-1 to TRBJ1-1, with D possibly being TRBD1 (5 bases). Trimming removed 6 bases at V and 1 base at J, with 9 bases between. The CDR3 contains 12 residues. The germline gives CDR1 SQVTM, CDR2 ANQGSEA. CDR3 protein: CSVGVGNTEAFF. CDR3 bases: TGCAGCGTGGGGGTAGGGAACACTGAAGCTTTCTTT. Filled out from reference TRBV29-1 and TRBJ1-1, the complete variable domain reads SAVISQKPSRDICQRGTSLTIQCQVDSQVTMMFWYRQQPGQSLTLIATANQGSEATYESGFVIDKFPISRPNLTFSTLTVSNMSPEDSSIYLCSVGVGNTEAFFGQGTRLTVV.

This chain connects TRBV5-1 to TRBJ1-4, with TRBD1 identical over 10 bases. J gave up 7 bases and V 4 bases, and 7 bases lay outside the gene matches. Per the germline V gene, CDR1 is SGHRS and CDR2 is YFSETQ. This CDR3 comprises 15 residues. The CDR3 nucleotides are TGCGCCAGCAGCCAAGACGGGACAGGGGTTGAAAAACTGTTTTTT. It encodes CASSQDGTGVEKLFF.

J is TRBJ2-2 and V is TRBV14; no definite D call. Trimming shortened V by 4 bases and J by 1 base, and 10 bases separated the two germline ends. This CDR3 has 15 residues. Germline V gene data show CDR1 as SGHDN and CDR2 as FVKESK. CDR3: CASSPRALNTGELFF. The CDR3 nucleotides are TGTGCCAGCAGCCCAAGGGCCTTGAACACCGGGGAGCTGTTTTTT.

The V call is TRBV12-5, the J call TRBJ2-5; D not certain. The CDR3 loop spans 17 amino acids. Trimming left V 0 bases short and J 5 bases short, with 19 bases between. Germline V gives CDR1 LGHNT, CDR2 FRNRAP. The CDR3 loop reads CASGLVPKVFLGETQYF. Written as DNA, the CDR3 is TGTGCTAGTGGTTTGGTCCCAAAAGTATTTCTGGGTGAGACCCAGTACTTC.

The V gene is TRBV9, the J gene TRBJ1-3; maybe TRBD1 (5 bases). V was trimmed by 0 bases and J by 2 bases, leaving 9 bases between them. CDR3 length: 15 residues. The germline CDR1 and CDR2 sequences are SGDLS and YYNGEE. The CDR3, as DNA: TGTGCCAGCAGCGTAGTTGGAGGGGCTGGAAACACCATATATTTT. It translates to CASSVVGGAGNTIYF.

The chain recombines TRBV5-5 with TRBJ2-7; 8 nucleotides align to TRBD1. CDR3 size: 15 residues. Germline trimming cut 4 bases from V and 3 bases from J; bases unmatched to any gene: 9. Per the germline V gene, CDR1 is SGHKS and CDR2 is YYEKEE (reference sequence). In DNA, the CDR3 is TGTGCCAGCAGCGGCGGGACAGGTGGTTTCTACGAGCAGTACTTC. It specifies CASSGGTGGFYEQYF.

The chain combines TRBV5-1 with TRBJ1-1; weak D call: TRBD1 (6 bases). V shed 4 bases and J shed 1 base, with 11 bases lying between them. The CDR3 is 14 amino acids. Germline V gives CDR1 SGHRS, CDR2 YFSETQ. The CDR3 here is CASSGGQPNTEAFF. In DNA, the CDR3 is TGCGCCAGCAGCGGTGGACAGCCGAACACTGAAGCTTTCTTT.

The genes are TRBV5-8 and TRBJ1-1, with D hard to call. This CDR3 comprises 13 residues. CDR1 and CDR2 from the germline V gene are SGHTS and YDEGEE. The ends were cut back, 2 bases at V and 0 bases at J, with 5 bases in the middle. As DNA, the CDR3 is TGTGCCAGCAGCTTTACAATGAACACTGAAGCTTTCTTT. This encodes CASSFTMNTEAFF.

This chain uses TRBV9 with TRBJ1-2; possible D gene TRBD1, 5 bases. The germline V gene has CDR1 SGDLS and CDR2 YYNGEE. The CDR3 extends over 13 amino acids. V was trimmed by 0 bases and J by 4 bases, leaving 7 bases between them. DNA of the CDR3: TGTGCCAGCAGCGTAGGGGGGGTCTATGGCTACACCTTC. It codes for CASSVGGVYGYTF.

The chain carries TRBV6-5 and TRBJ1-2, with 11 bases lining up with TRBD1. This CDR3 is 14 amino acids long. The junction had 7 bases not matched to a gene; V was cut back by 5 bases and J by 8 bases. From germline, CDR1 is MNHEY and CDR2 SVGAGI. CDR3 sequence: CASSTGTGGRGYTF. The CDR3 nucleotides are TGTGCCAGCAGTACCGGGACAGGGGGTAGAGGCTACACCTTC.

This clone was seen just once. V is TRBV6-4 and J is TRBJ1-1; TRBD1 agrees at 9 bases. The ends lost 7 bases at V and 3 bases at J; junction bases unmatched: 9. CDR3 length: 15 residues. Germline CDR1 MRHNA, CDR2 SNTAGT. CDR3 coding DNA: TGTGCCAGCAATCGACGGGACAGGGTTGACACTGAAGCTTTCTTT. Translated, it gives CASNRRDRVDTEAFF.

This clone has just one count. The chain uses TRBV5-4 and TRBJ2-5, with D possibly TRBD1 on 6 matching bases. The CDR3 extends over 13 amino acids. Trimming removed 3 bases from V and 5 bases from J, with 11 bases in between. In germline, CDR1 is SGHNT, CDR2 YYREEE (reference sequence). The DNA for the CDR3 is TGTGCCAGCAGCTGGGACAAGTTGGAGACCCAGTACTTC. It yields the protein CASSWDKLETQYF.

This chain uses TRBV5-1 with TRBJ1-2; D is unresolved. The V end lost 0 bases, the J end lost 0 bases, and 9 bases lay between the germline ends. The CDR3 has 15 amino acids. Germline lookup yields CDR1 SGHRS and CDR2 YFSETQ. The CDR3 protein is CASSLAPAANYGYTF. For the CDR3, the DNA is TGCGCCAGCAGCTTGGCCCCAGCAGCTAACTATGGCTACACCTTC.

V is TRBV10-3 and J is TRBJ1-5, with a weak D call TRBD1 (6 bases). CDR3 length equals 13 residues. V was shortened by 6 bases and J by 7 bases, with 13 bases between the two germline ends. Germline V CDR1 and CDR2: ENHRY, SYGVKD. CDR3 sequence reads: CAIRQGGGQPQHF. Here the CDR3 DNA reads TGTGCCATCAGACAGGGCGGCGGGCAGCCCCAGCATTTT.